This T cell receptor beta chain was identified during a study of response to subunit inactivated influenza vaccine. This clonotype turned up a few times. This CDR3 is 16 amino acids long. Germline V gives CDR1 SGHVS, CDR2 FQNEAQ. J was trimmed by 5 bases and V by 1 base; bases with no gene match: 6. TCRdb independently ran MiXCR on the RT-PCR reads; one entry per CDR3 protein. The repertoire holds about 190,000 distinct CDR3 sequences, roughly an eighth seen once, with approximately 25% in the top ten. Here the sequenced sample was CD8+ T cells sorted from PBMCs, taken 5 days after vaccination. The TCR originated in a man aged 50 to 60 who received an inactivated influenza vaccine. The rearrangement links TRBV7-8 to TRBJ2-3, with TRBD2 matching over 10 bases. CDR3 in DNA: TGTGCCAGCAGCTTAGAAGCGGGGGGGCCCGTAGATACGCAGTATTTT. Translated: CASSLEAGGPVDTQYF.